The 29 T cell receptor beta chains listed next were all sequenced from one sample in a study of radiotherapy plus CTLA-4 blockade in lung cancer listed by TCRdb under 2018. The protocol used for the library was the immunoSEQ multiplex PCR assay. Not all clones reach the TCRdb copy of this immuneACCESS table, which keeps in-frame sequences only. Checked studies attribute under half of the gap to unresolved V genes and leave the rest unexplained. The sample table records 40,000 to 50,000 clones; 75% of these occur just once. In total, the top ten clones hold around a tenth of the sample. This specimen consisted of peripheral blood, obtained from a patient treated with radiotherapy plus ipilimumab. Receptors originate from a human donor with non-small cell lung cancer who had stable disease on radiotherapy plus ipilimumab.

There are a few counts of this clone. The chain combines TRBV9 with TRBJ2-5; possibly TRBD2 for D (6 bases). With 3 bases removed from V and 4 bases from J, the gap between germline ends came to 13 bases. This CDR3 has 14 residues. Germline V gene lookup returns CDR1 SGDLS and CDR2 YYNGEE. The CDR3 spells CASSDWTTGETQYF. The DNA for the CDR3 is TGTGCCAGCAGCGATTGGACTACAGGAGAGACCCAGTACTTC.

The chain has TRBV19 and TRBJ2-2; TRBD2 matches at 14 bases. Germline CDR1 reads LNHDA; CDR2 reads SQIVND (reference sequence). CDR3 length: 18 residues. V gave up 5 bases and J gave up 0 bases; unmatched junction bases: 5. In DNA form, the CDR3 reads TGTGCCAGTAGTCTCAGACTAGCGGGGGGGGCGAACACCGGGGAGCTGTTTTTT. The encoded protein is CASSLRLAGGANTGELFF.

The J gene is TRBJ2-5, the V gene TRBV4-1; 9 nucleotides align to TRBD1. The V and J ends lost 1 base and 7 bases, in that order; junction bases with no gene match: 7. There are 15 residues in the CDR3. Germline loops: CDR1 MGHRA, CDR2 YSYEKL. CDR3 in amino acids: CASSQGDRAVGTQYF. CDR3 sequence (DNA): TGCGCCAGCAGCCAAGGGGACAGGGCCGTAGGGACCCAGTACTTC.

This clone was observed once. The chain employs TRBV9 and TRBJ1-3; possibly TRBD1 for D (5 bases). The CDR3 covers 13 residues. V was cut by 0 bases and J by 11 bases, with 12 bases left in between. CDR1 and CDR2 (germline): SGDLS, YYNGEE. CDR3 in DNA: TGTGCCAGCAGCGTAGGTCTGCAGGGTGCCATATATTTT. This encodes CASSVGLQGAIYF.

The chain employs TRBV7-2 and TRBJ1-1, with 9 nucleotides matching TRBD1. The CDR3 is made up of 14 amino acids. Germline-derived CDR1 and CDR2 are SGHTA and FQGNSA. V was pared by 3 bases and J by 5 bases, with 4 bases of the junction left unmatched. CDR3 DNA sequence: TGTGCCAGCAGCTTGGGACAGGGTTATACTGAAGCTTTCTTT. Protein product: CASSLGQGYTEAFF.

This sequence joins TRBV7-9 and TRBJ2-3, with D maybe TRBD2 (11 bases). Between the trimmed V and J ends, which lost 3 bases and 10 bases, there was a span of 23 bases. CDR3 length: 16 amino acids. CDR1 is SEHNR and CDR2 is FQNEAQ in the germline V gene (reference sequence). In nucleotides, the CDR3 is TGTGCCAGCAGCTTGGGACAGGGGACTAGCGGTGAGGCGCAGTATTTT. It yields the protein CASSLGQGTSGEAQYF.

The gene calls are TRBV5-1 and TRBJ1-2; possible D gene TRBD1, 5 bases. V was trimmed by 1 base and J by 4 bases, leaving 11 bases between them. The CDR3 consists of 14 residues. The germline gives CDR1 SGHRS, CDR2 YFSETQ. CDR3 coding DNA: TGCGCCAGCAGCTTGTATCAGGGTTCCTATGGCTACACCTTC. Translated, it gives CASSLYQGSYGYTF.

The CDR3 DNA sequence: TGTGCCAGCAGTCGGGACAGGGCCACTGAAGCTTTCTTT. Translating it yields CASSRDRATEAFF. V is TRBV2 and J is TRBJ1-1; 9 bases fit TRBD1. Trimming removed 5 bases from V and 4 bases from J; junction bases left unmatched: 2. The CDR3 is made up of 13 amino acids. Germline CDR1 and CDR2: SNHLY and FYNNEI.

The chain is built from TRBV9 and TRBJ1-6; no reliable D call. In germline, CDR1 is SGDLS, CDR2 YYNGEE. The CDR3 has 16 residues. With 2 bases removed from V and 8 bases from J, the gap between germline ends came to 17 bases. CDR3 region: CASSVGGSREYSPLHF. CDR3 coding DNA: TGTGCCAGCAGCGTGGGCGGGTCGAGGGAGTATTCACCCCTCCACTTT.

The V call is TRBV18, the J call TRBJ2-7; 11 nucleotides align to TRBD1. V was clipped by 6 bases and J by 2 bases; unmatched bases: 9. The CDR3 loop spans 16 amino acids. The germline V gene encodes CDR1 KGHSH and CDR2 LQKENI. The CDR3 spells CASSPPWGQGAYEQYF. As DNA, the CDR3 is TGTGCCAGCTCCCCTCCCTGGGGACAGGGGGCCTACGAGCAGTACTTC.

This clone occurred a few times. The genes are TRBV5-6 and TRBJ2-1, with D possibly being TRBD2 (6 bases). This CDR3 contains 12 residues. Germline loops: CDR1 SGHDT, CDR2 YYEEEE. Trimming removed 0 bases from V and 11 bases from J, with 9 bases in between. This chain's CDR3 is CASSLGLGKQFF. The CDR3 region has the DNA TGTGCCAGCAGCTTGGGACTAGGCAAGCAGTTCTTC.

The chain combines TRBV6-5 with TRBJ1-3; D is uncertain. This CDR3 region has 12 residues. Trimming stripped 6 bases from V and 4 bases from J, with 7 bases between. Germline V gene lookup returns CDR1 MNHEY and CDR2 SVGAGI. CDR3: CASSAQGNTIYF. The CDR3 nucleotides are TGTGCCAGCAGCGCCCAGGGAAACACCATATATTTT.

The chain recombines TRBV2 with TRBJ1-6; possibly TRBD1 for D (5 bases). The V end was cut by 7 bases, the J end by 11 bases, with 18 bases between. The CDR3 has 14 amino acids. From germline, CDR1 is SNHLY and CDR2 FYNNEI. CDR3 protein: CASNPRDFLAPLHF. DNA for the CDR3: TGTGCCAGCAATCCCCGGGACTTCTTAGCACCCCTCCACTTT.

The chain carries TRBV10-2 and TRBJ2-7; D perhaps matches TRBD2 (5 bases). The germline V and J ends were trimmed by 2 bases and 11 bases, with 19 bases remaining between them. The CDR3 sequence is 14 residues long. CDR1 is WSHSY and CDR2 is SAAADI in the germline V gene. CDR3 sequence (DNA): TGCGCCAGCAGTGAGGAGAAAAGAAGTGGGAGAAAGTACTTC. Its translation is CASSEEKRSGRKYF.

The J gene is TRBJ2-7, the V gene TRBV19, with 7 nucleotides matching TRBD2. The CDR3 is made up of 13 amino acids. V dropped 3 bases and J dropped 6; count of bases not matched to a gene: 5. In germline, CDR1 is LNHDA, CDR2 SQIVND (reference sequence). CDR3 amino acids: CASSMGPGGEQYF. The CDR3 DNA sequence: TGTGCCAGTAGTATGGGTCCGGGGGGCGAGCAGTACTTC.

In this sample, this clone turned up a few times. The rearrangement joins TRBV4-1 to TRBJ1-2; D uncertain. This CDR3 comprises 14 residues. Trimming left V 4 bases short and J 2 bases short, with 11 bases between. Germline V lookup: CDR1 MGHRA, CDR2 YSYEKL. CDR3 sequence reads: CASSRSEGNYGYTF. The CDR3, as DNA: TGCGCCAGCAGCCGAAGTGAGGGAAACTATGGCTACACCTTC.

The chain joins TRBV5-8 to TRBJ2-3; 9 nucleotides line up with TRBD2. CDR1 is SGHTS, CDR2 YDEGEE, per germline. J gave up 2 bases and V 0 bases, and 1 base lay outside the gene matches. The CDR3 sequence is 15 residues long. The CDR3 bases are TGTGCCAGCAGCTTGGGACTAGCGGTCACAGATACGCAGTATTTT. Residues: CASSLGLAVTDTQYF.

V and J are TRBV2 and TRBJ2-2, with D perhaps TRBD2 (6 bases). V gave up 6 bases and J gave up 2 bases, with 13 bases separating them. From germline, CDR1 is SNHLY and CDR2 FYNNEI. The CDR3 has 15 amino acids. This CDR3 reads CASRTGTYNTGELFF. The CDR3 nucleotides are TGTGCCAGCAGGACCGGGACTTATAACACCGGGGAGCTGTTTTTT. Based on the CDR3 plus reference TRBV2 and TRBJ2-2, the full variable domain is EPEVTQTPSHQVTQMGQEVILRCVPISNHLYFYWYRQILGQKVEFLVSFYNNEISEKSEIFDDQFSVERPDGSNFTLKIRSTKLEDSAMYFCASRTGTYNTGELFFGEGSRLTVL.

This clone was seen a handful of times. The DNA of the CDR3 is TGCGCCAGCAGCCAAGGGGCTGGGTCGCCCTCCTACGAGCAGTACTTC. Its protein is CASSQGAGSPSYEQYF. The chain is built from TRBV4-3 and TRBJ2-7, with D uncertain. Trimming removed 1 base from V and 0 bases from J, with 13 bases in between. The CDR3 is 16 residues long. The germline gives CDR1 LGHNA, CDR2 YSLEER.

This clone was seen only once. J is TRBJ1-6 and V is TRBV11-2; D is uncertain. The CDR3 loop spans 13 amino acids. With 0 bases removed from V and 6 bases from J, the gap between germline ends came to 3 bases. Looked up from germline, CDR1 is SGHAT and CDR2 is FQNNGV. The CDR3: CASSLDINSPLHF. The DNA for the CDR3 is TGTGCCAGCAGCTTAGATATTAATTCACCCCTCCACTTT.

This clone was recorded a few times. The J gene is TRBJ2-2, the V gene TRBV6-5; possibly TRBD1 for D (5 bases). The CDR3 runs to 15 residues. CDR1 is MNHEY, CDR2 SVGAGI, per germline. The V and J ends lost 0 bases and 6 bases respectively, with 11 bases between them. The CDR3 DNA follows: TGTGCCAGCAGTTACTCCGGGCAGGGCCCCGGGGAGCTGTTTTTT. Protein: CASSYSGQGPGELFF.

CDR3 amino acids: CASGTSGGRNEQFF. The CDR3, as DNA: TGCGCCAGCGGAACTAGCGGGGGGCGAAATGAGCAGTTCTTC. This rearrangement joins TRBV5-1 to TRBJ2-1; 12 bases map to TRBD2. Germline V gene data show CDR1 as SGHRS and CDR2 as YFSETQ. The CDR3 contains 14 residues. Trimming removed 7 bases from V and 7 bases from J; junction bases left unmatched: 6.

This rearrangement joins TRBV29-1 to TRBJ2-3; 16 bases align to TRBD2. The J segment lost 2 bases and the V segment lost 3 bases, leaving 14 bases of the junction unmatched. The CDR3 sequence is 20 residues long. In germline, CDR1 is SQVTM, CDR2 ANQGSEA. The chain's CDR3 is CSVEGAGLAGGLGDTDTQYF. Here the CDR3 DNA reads TGCAGCGTTGAGGGAGCGGGACTAGCGGGGGGGCTGGGGGACACAGATACGCAGTATTTT.

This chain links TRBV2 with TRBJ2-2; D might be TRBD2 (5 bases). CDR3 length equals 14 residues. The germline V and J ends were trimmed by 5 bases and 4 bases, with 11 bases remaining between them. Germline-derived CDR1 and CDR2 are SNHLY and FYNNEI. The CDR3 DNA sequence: TGTGCCAGCAGTCGATTCGGAGGCACCGGGGAGCTGTTTTTT. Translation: CASSRFGGTGELFF.

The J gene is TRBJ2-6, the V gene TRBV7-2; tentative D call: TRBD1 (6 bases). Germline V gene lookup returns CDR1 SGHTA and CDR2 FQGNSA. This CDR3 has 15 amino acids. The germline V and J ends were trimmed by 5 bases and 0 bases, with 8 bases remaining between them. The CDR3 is CASSVDSSGANVLTF. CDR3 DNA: TGTGCCAGCAGCGTGGACAGCTCTGGGGCCAACGTCCTGACTTTC.

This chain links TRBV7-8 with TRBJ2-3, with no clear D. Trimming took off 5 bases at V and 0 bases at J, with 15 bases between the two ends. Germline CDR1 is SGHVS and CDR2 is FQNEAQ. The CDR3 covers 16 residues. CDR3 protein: CASSRVGDVSTDTQYF. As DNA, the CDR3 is TGTGCCAGCAGCCGGGTAGGAGACGTTAGCACAGATACGCAGTATTTT.

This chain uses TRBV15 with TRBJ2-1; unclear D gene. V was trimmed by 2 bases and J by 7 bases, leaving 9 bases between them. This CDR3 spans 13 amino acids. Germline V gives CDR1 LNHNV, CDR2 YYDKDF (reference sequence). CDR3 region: CATSRLDGNEQFF. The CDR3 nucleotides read TGTGCCACCAGCAGACTAGACGGGAATGAGCAGTTCTTC.

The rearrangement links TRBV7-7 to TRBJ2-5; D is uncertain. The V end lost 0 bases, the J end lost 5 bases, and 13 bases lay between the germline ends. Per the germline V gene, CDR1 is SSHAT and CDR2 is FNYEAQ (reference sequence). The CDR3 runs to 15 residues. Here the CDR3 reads CASSLAYETAETQYF. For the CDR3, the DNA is TGTGCCAGCAGCTTAGCTTATGAGACTGCGGAGACCCAGTACTTC.

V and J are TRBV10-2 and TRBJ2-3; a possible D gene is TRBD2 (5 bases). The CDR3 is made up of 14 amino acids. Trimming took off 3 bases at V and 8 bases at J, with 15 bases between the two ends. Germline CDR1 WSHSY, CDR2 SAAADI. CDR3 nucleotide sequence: TGCGCCAGCAGTGATAGCGTCGGCGGAGGTACGCAGTATTTT. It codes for CASSDSVGGGTQYF.